The 30 T cell receptor beta chains below were found in one sample sequenced in a study of T cell repertoires in cytomegalovirus infection. MiXCR, applied by TCRdb to the reads, yields one record per CDR3 protein. The table lists under 200,000 distinct CDR3 sequences, roughly 9% of them singletons. Material: PBMCs. The receptors were gathered from a human donor in good health (CMV status not recorded). Some clones in this sample may be carry-over from other donors' samples.

This clonotype turned up a few times. The chain couples TRBV19 to TRBJ1-6; D gene ambiguous. Germline CDR1 and CDR2: LNHDA and SQIVND (reference sequence). The length of the CDR3 is 12 residues. V gave up 5 bases and J gave up 6 bases, with 5 bases separating them. CDR3 loop: CASSVGNSPLHF. CDR3 DNA sequence: TGTGCCAGTAGTGTGGGTAATTCACCCCTCCACTTT.

At least ten counts were recorded for this clonotype. The chain is built from TRBV7-2 and TRBJ2-5, with TRBD1 matching 7 bases. Germline CDR1 SGHTA, CDR2 FQGNSA. V was clipped by 5 bases and J by 5 bases; unmatched bases: 8. There are 14 residues in the CDR3. The CDR3 protein is CASSVTGERETQYF. The CDR3 DNA reads TGTGCCAGCAGCGTAACAGGGGAAAGGGAGACCCAGTACTTC.

The V and J genes are TRBV5-5 and TRBJ2-5, with 12 nucleotides matching TRBD1. The CDR3 contains 15 residues. CDR1 and CDR2 from the germline V gene are SGHKS and YYEKEE (reference sequence). The J segment lost 4 bases and the V segment lost 4 bases, leaving 5 bases of the junction unmatched. The CDR3 region has the DNA TGTGCCAGCAGCATGGGGACAGGGGGCGGAGAGACCCAGTACTTC. It encodes CASSMGTGGGETQYF.

This clonotype was observed many times. V and J are TRBV7-7 and TRBJ2-2; 8 bases match TRBD1. CDR3 length: 13 amino acids. Trimming at V came to 3 bases and at J to 10 bases, leaving 4 bases not matched to a gene. Germline-derived CDR1 and CDR2 are SSHAT and FNYEAQ (reference sequence). CDR3 nucleotides: TGTGCCAGCAGCTTGGACAGGGCGGAGGAGCTGTTTTTT. It encodes CASSLDRAEELFF.

This clonotype was counted ten times or more. This chain joins TRBV12-3 or TRBV12-4 and TRBJ2-7, with a tentative D call TRBD2 (6 bases). The ends were cut back, 6 bases at V and 3 bases at J, with 18 bases in the middle. This CDR3 is built from 15 residues. The CDR3 coding sequence is TGTGCCAGCAGGCAGGCGGTGACTAGGGGCTACGAGCAGTACTTC. This sequence encodes CASRQAVTRGYEQYF.

This chain uses TRBV29-1 with TRBJ2-1; the match to TRBD2 covers 14 bases. Germline CDR1 reads SQVTM; CDR2 reads ANQGSEA. The CDR3 is 13 residues long. V trimming: 7 bases; J trimming: 9 bases; junction bases outside the gene matches: 5. DNA of the CDR3: TGCAGCGCAGGACTAGCGGGAGGTATTGAGCAGTTCTTC. It translates to CSAGLAGGIEQFF.

The chain recombines TRBV19 with TRBJ2-5; D gene uncertain. The germline CDR1 and CDR2 sequences are LNHDA and SQIVND (reference sequence). The CDR3 totals 13 residues. V was cut by 0 bases and J by 1 base, with 3 bases left in between. CDR3 amino acids: CASSIDSQETQYF. The CDR3 bases are TGTGCCAGTAGTATAGACAGCCAAGAGACCCAGTACTTC.

This clonotype was picked up a small number of times. V usage is TRBV28 and J usage is TRBJ2-1; a possible D gene is TRBD1 (6 bases). The germline V gene has CDR1 MDHEN and CDR2 SYDVKM. V lost 6 bases to trimming and J lost 6 bases, with 24 bases between them. The CDR3 contains 17 residues. The CDR3 region has the DNA TGTGCCAGCAGCCCACTTCCAGGGGCCCACATTGTCAATGAGCAGTTCTTC. This gives the protein CASSPLPGAHIVNEQFF.

The CDR3, as DNA: TGTGCCAGTCGTGGTTCGAACACTGAAGCTTTCTTT. Its protein is CASRGSNTEAFF. The J gene is TRBJ1-1, the V gene TRBV19; D gene uncertain. Deletions cut 8 bases from V and 1 base from J, with 8 bases between. CDR3 length: 12 amino acids. Germline-derived CDR1 and CDR2 are LNHDA and SQIVND (reference sequence).

At least ten counts were recorded for this clonotype. J is TRBJ1-6 and V is TRBV20-1, with D unclear. From germline, CDR1 is DFQATT and CDR2 SNEGSKA (reference sequence). The CDR3 sequence is 15 residues long. This CDR3 is CSVTRELGSNSPLHF. CDR3 DNA: TGCAGCGTTACGAGGGAATTGGGCAGTAACTCACCCCTCCACTTT.

This clonotype was picked up a small number of times. The genes are TRBV19 and TRBJ1-1, with 8 bases identical to TRBD1. V shed 7 bases and J 7 bases; nucleotides not matched to a gene: 11. Germline loops: CDR1 LNHDA, CDR2 SQIVND (reference sequence). This CDR3 comprises 14 residues. CDR3 DNA: TGTGCCAGTACTCCGTCCGGACAGGGTGTTGAAGCTTTCTTT. Protein: CASTPSGQGVEAFF.

This clonotype was counted at least ten times. V is TRBV11-2 and J is TRBJ1-4; D unclear. Per the germline V gene, CDR1 is SGHAT and CDR2 is FQNNGV. The CDR3 has 14 residues. Trimming took 1 base from V and 5 from J, leaving 8 bases between them. The CDR3 DNA reads TGTGCCAGCAGCTTAGCGCCAGTAAATGAAAAACTGTTTTTT. This encodes CASSLAPVNEKLFF.

In the case of this clonotype: This may be a read error, as it is one base from a much larger clone. The chain employs TRBV2 and TRBJ1-5, with D possibly being TRBD1 (5 bases). V lost 3 bases to trimming and J lost 2 bases, with 11 bases between them. The CDR3 is 15 residues long. Germline V gene lookup returns CDR1 SNHLY and CDR2 FYNNEI. CDR3 in amino acids: CASSEDILGNQPQHF. Here the CDR3 DNA reads TGTGCCAGCAGTGAGGACATCCTGGGCAATCAGCCCCAGCATTTT. The whole variable domain, filled in from reference TRBV2 and TRBJ1-5, reads EPEVTQTPSHQVTQMGQEVILRCVPISNHLYFYWYRQILGQKVEFLVSFYNNEISEKSEIFDDQFSVERPDGSNFTLKIRSTKLEDSAMYFCASSEDILGNQPQHFGDGTRLSIL.

This clonotype was seen repeatedly, ten times or more. The rearrangement links TRBV28 to TRBJ1-5; 9 nucleotides agree with TRBD1. The CDR3 runs to 16 residues. Germline lookup yields CDR1 MDHEN and CDR2 SYDVKM. The junction had 10 bases not matched to a gene; V was cut back by 4 bases and J by 6 bases. CDR3 sequence reads: CASSSHAGTGFQPQHF. CDR3 sequence (DNA): TGTGCCAGCAGTTCGCACGCCGGGACAGGGTTTCAGCCCCAGCATTTT.

Only a few counts were recorded for this clonotype. The chain recombines TRBV30 with TRBJ1-3; weak D call: TRBD1 (5 bases). The CDR3 totals 15 residues. Germline assignment: CDR1 GTSNPN and CDR2 SVGIG (reference sequence). V lost 0 bases and J lost 1, with 10 bases in between. CDR3 in amino acids: CAWSVRPGSGNTIYF. DNA for the CDR3: TGTGCCTGGAGTGTACGACCAGGGTCTGGAAACACCATATATTTT.

This clonotype was seen more than once but under ten times. The J gene is TRBJ2-7, the V gene TRBV9; 12 nucleotides agree with TRBD2. Trimming cost V 5 bases and J 2 bases; bases outside gene matches: 5. The CDR3 loop spans 15 amino acids. Germline V CDR1 and CDR2: SGDLS, YYNGEE. CDR3 region: CASSPLAGGAYEQYF. The CDR3 DNA sequence: TGTGCCAGCAGTCCACTAGCGGGGGGCGCCTACGAGCAGTACTTC.

A single count supports this clonotype. The chain employs TRBV19 and TRBJ2-1, with D tentatively TRBD1 or TRBD2 (5 bases each). The CDR3 length is 13 residues. V shed 6 bases and J shed 8 bases, with 14 bases lying between them. CDR1 and CDR2 from the germline V gene are LNHDA and SQIVND (reference sequence). CDR3 in amino acids: CASSLLLGDEQFF. The DNA of the CDR3 is TGTGCCAGTAGCTTGCTGCTGGGGGATGAGCAGTTCTTC.

The sample holds many counts of this clonotype. J is TRBJ2-7 and V is TRBV20-1; 9 bases line up with TRBD2. From germline, CDR1 is DFQATT and CDR2 SNEGSKA (reference sequence). This CDR3 has 15 amino acids. V trimming: 6 bases; J trimming: 7 bases; junction bases outside the gene matches: 16. The DNA of the CDR3 is TGCAGTGCGCCCCTAGCGGGGATGCCTCTGGGGGAGCAGTACTTC. Protein sequence: CSAPLAGMPLGEQYF.

This clonotype came up many times. The chain links TRBV7-2 to TRBJ2-5; 12 bases map to TRBD2. CDR3 length: 16 amino acids. J gave up 5 bases and V 4 bases, and 8 bases lay outside the gene matches. CDR1 is SGHTA and CDR2 is FQGNSA in the germline V gene. The CDR3 region is CASSSRTSGNLETQYF. The DNA for the CDR3 is TGTGCCAGCAGCTCCCGGACTAGCGGGAATTTGGAGACCCAGTACTTC.

This clonotype was observed a handful of times. The chain has TRBV6-2 or TRBV6-3 and TRBJ2-7; 8 bases align to TRBD2. V lost 2 bases, J lost 0 bases, and 3 bases stayed unmatched. The length of the CDR3 is 15 residues. Germline V gene data show CDR1 as MNHEY and CDR2 as SVGEGT. In DNA form, the CDR3 reads TGTGCCAGCAGTTACGAGCGGGGGATCTCCTACGAGCAGTACTTC. It specifies CASSYERGISYEQYF.

The chain recombines TRBV5-4 with TRBJ2-7; 12 positions agree with TRBD2. This CDR3 contains 16 residues. The J segment lost 4 bases and the V segment lost 4 bases, leaving 9 bases of the junction unmatched. The germline gives CDR1 SGHNT, CDR2 YYREEE (reference sequence). The CDR3 reads CASSPTGLAGSYEQYF. The CDR3 DNA reads as TGTGCCAGCAGCCCTACCGGACTAGCGGGATCGTACGAGCAGTACTTC.

This clonotype was observed many times. The rearrangement links TRBV7-6 to TRBJ1-3; the D gene is possibly TRBD1 (5 bases). Germline V gene data show CDR1 as SGHVS and CDR2 as FNYEAQ. This CDR3 contains 16 residues. Deletions cut 1 base from V and 0 bases from J, with 10 bases between. CDR3 nucleotides: TGTGCCAGCAGCTTAGATCAGGGTCTCTCTGGAAACACCATATATTTT. As protein: CASSLDQGLSGNTIYF.

Many counts were recorded for this clonotype. The gene calls are TRBV7-2 and TRBJ2-5, with D unclear. Trimming removed 5 bases at V and 2 bases at J, with 9 bases between. Germline CDR1 and CDR2: SGHTA and FQGNSA. This CDR3 comprises 13 residues. The CDR3 DNA follows: TGTGCCAGCAGCCCTGCCAGACAAGAGACCCAGTACTTC. This sequence encodes CASSPARQETQYF.

V gene TRBV4-3 combines with J gene TRBJ2-3; D unclear. This CDR3 has 13 residues. V was cut by 0 bases and J by 10 bases, with 11 bases left in between. The germline V gene encodes CDR1 LGHNA and CDR2 YSLEER. CDR3 in DNA: TGCGCCAGCAGCCAAGACTCCTCCGGTCCGCAGTATTTT. Its protein product is CASSQDSSGPQYF.

The rearrangement links TRBV29-1 to TRBJ2-7; D might be TRBD2 (6 bases). Trimming cost V 4 bases and J 0 bases, with 13 bases left between them. The CDR3 extends over 14 amino acids. Germline CDR1 is SQVTM and CDR2 is ANQGSEA. The CDR3 sequence is CSVVWSSGSYEQYF. The CDR3 DNA follows: TGCAGCGTTGTTTGGAGTAGCGGCTCCTACGAGCAGTACTTC.

Many counts were recorded for this clonotype. The genes are TRBV5-5 and TRBJ2-1; TRBD2 aligns across 7 bases. V shed 7 bases and J 6 bases; nucleotides not matched to a gene: 10. Germline lookup yields CDR1 SGHKS and CDR2 YYEKEE (reference sequence). The CDR3 extends over 14 amino acids. The CDR3 region is CASDLGGGTNEQFF. The CDR3 DNA reads as TGTGCCAGCGATCTGGGGGGGGGGACCAATGAGCAGTTCTTC.

This clonotype was recorded many times. V usage is TRBV28 and J usage is TRBJ2-5; tentatively, D is TRBD1 (6 bases). Germline values: CDR1 MDHEN, CDR2 SYDVKM. V was shortened by 5 bases and J by 4 bases, with 11 bases between the two germline ends. The CDR3 contains 13 residues. The CDR3 region is CASSHRVRETQYF. CDR3 nucleotides: TGTGCCAGCAGTCACAGGGTACGAGAGACCCAGTACTTC. Combining the CDR3 with reference TRBV28 and TRBJ2-5 gives the whole variable domain DVKVTQSSRYLVKRTGEKVFLECVQDMDHENMFWYRQDPGLGLRLIYFSYDVKMKEKGDIPEGYSVSREKKERFSLILESASTNQTSMYLCASSHRVRETQYFGPGTRLLVL.

This clonotype was seen at least ten times. The rearrangement links TRBV6-2 or TRBV6-3 to TRBJ2-3, with D maybe TRBD2 (6 bases). CDR1 is MNHEY, CDR2 SVGEGT, per germline. V was pared by 6 bases and J by 2 bases, with 18 bases between. This CDR3 is 16 amino acids long. The CDR3 protein is CASSRTGVVPTDTQYF. DNA of the CDR3: TGTGCCAGCAGCCGCACGGGGGTAGTGCCCACAGATACGCAGTATTTT.

The table lists this clonotype with many counts. V is TRBV7-2 and J is TRBJ1-1, with 9 positions matching TRBD1. The length of the CDR3 is 17 residues. Germline trimming cut 6 bases from V and 0 bases from J; bases unmatched to any gene: 11. Per the germline V gene, CDR1 is SGHTA and CDR2 is FQGNSA. The CDR3 loop reads CASSQNRGRFLNTEAFF. The CDR3 nucleotides read TGTGCCAGCAGTCAAAACAGGGGGCGCTTTCTGAACACTGAAGCTTTCTTT.

The CDR3 region is CASASGAPSYEQYF. Written as DNA, the CDR3 is TGTGCCAGCGCTAGCGGGGCTCCCTCCTACGAGCAGTACTTC. The J gene is TRBJ2-7, the V gene TRBV2; 9 bases are a match to TRBD2. The V segment lost 8 bases and the J segment 0 bases; nucleotides outside the gene matches: 5. The germline gives CDR1 SNHLY, CDR2 FYNNEI. The CDR3 spans 14 residues.